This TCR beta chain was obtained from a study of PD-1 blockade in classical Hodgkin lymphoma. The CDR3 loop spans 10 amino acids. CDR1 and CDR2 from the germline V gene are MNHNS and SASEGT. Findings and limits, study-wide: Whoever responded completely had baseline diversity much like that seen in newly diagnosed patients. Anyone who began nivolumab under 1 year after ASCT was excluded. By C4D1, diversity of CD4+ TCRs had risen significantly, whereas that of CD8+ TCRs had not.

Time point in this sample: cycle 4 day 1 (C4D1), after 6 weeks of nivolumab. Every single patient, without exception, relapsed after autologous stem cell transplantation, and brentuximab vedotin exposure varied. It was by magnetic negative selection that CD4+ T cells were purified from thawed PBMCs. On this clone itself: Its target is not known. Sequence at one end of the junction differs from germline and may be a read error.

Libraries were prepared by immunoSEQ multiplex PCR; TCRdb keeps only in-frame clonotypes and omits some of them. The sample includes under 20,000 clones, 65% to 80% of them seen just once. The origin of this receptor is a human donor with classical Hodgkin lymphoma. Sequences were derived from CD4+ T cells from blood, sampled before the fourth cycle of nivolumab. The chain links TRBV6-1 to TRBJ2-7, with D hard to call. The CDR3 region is CASSEESITF. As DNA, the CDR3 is TGTGCCAGCAGTGAGGAATCCATTACCTTC.